This TCR beta chain was recorded in a study of OX40 agonist ivuxolimab in advanced cancers. Study-wide background: Intravenous ivuxolimab at 0.01 to 10 mg/kg was given to patients every 2 weeks. Earlier treatment with anti-PD-1, anti-PD-L1 or anti-CTLA-4 was permitted, and 30% to 40% had received some. Study observations and caveats: In CD8+ T cells, expanded clones were on average more numerous than in CD4+.

Exclusion applied to patients with autoimmune disease history or systemic immunosuppression. Deletions cut 7 bases from V and 2 bases from J, with 15 bases between. This CDR3 contains 14 residues. Germline CDR1 and CDR2: ENHRY and SYGVKD. Worth noting for this clone: The target antigen is unknown.

Sequencing used immunoSEQ multiplex PCR; TCRdb keeps in-frame clones, though not all of them. The sample yields about 67,000 clones, roughly 92% seen once. This chain links TRBV10-3 with TRBJ2-7; the D gene is possibly TRBD1 (6 bases). This TCR derives from an adult with an advanced solid tumor such as melanoma, head and neck, liver or kidney cancer. Here the sequenced sample was CD4+ or CD8+ T cells sorted from blood, taken in a trial of the OX40 agonist ivuxolimab. The CDR3 sequence: CAITPTGTTYEQYF. In nucleotides, the CDR3 is TGTGCCATCACCCCGACCGGGACAACCTACGAGCAGTACTTC.